One and the same sample provided the 29 T cell receptor beta chains below, sequenced in a study of blood T cell repertoires in COVID-19. Only in-frame clones appear in the TCRdb table, and some are missing; sequencing was by immunoSEQ multiplex PCR. This table holds over 600,000 clones, just under 90% found once. Sequencing was performed on peripheral blood. The receptors here all came from a woman aged 18-29 years with acute or convalescent COVID-19.

This chain connects TRBV21-1 to TRBJ1-5; TRBD1 was called by the table and not checked on the DNA. TRBV21-1 is noted as a pseudogene. The CDR3 has 13 amino acids. CDR3: CATTGYSNQPQHF. CDR3 in DNA: TGTGCCACAACAGGTTATAGCAATCAGCCCCAGCATTTT.

The rearrangement links TRBV19 to TRBJ1-3, with D maybe TRBD1 (5 bases). Germline CDR1 reads LNHDA; CDR2 reads SQIVND (reference sequence). Trimming removed 7 bases from V and 0 bases from J, with 7 bases in between. The CDR3 extends over 13 amino acids. The CDR3 coding sequence is TGTGCCAGTACTACAGGCTCTGGAAACACCATATATTTT. This encodes CASTTGSGNTIYF.

The rearrangement links TRBV4-3 to TRBJ2-3; TRBD2 agrees at 10 bases. Per the germline V gene, CDR1 is LGHNA and CDR2 is YSLEER. J lost 6 bases, V lost 1 base, and 10 bases had no gene match. The CDR3 is 17 residues long. Written as DNA, the CDR3 is TGCGCCAGCAGCCAAGCCCCCACTAGCGGGGAGGGGGATACGCAGTATTTT. Amino acid sequence: CASSQAPTSGEGDTQYF.

CDR3 DNA sequence: TGTGCCAGCAGTTACTCGACGGGATTAGGCAACGAGCAGTACTTC. It is translated as CASSYSTGLGNEQYF. V gene TRBV6-5 combines with J gene TRBJ2-7, with a possible D match to TRBD2 (5 bases). Germline V lookup: CDR1 MNHEY, CDR2 SVGAGI. This CDR3 contains 15 residues. V was shortened by 0 bases and J by 5 bases, with 14 bases between the two germline ends.

The rearrangement links TRBV29-1 to TRBJ1-6; D may be TRBD1 (5 bases). Trimming removed 7 bases from V and 8 bases from J, with 12 bases in between. The CDR3 consists of 12 residues. Germline loops: CDR1 SQVTM, CDR2 ANQGSEA. The CDR3 here is CSAMVGDSPLHF. The CDR3 DNA sequence: TGCAGCGCTATGGTAGGGGATTCACCCCTCCACTTT.

With respect to this clone: Other DNA sequences in this sample translate to the same CDR3. The chain recombines TRBV29-1 with TRBJ1-2, with D hard to call. Between the trimmed V and J ends, which lost 5 bases and 4 bases, there was a span of 26 bases. Per germline, CDR1 SQVTM and CDR2 ANQGSEA. The CDR3 extends over 17 amino acids. The CDR3 DNA follows: TGCAGCGTTCATATAACGGGGAAGAGTAAAGAGATCTATGGCTACACCTTC. Amino acids: CSVHITGKSKEIYGYTF.

This chain connects TRBV5-4 to TRBJ2-5; perhaps TRBD2 as D (7 bases). Germline CDR1 is SGHNT and CDR2 is YYREEE (reference sequence). Trimming stripped 2 bases from V and 5 bases from J, with 13 bases between. The CDR3 sequence is 14 residues long. DNA for the CDR3: TGTGCCAGCAGCTTTGGGGGGGCTTGGGAGACCCAGTACTTC. Residues: CASSFGGAWETQYF. Full variable domain (missing parts from reference TRBV5-4 and TRBJ2-5): ETGVTQSPTHLIKTRGQQVTLRCSSQSGHNTVSWYQQALGQGPQFIFQYYREEENGRGNFPPRFSGLQFPNYSSELNVNALELDDSALYLCASSFGGAWETQYFGPGTRLLVL.

The chain couples TRBV19 to TRBJ1-2, with 8 bases matching TRBD1. J gave up 7 bases and V 7 bases, and 11 bases lay outside the gene matches. The CDR3 consists of 14 residues. Per the germline V gene, CDR1 is LNHDA and CDR2 is SQIVND (reference sequence). CDR3 DNA: TGTGCCAGTAATACGGGCAGGGGGCGCGGTGGCTACACCTTC. Its protein product is CASNTGRGRGGYTF. Full variable domain (outside the CDR3, taken from reference TRBV19 and TRBJ1-2): DGGITQSPKYLFRKEGQNVTLSCEQNLNHDAMYWYRQDPGQGLRLIYYSQIVNDFQKGDIAEGYSVSREKKESFPLTVTSAQKNPTAFYLCASNTGRGRGGYTFGSGTRLTVV.

The J gene is TRBJ1-3, the V gene TRBV19; possibly TRBD1 for D (5 bases). Germline loops: CDR1 LNHDA, CDR2 SQIVND (reference sequence). V lost 6 bases and J 4 bases, leaving 7 bases between the germline ends. CDR3 size: 12 residues. In nucleotides, the CDR3 is TGTGCCAGTAGAAGACAGGGAAACACCATATATTTT. Protein sequence: CASRRQGNTIYF.

This clone was seen only once. The chain employs TRBV6-2 or TRBV6-3 and TRBJ2-5; TRBD2 is a possible D gene (5 bases). The CDR3 has 13 residues. Looked up from germline, CDR1 is MNHEY and CDR2 is SVGEGT. V lost 4 bases and J lost 5, with 11 bases in between. This CDR3 is CASSSPPGETQYF. DNA of the CDR3: TGTGCCAGCAGTTCCCCCCCGGGGGAGACCCAGTACTTC.

This clone was observed a single time. The gene calls are TRBV4-2 and TRBJ2-5, with 8 bases that match TRBD2. The junction had 5 bases not matched to a gene; V was cut back by 0 bases and J by 5 bases. CDR3 length: 15 residues. CDR1 is LGHNA and CDR2 is YNFKEQ in the germline V gene. Written as DNA, the CDR3 is TGTGCCAGCAGCCAAGATCGGGGGGGCGGGGAGACCCAGTACTTC. It translates to CASSQDRGGGETQYF.

V is TRBV20-1 and J is TRBJ1-2, with D perhaps matching TRBD1 (5 bases). Trimming took off 3 bases at V and 6 bases at J, with 11 bases between the two ends. The germline V gene has CDR1 DFQATT and CDR2 SNEGSKA (reference sequence). The CDR3 length is 12 residues. The CDR3: CSASVVGDGYTF. DNA for the CDR3: TGCAGTGCTAGTGTAGTAGGGGATGGCTACACCTTC.

The chain links TRBV12-3 or TRBV12-4 to TRBJ2-2; D not resolved. This CDR3 has 13 residues. V was clipped by 5 bases and J by 1 base, with 5 bases between them. The CDR3 DNA reads TGTGCCAGCAGTCACTGGAACACCGGGGAGCTGTTTTTT. Amino acids: CASSHWNTGELFF.

V gene TRBV27 combines with J gene TRBJ2-6; TRBD2 might be the D (7 bases). Germline assignment: CDR1 MNHEY and CDR2 SMNVEV (reference sequence). This CDR3 spans 16 amino acids. V gave up 7 bases and J gave up 1 base, with 14 bases separating them. The CDR3 DNA reads TGTGCCAGCACCCCGGGGGGCGGTTCTGGGGCCAACGTCCTGACTTTC. It encodes CASTPGGGSGANVLTF.

The V and J genes are TRBV28 and TRBJ2-3; possible D gene TRBD2, 6 bases. CDR1 and CDR2 (germline): MDHEN, SYDVKM. Trimming shortened V by 8 bases and J by 6 bases, and 12 bases separated the two germline ends. The CDR3 is made up of 12 amino acids. The CDR3, as DNA: TGTGCCAGCGGCGCGGGGCCGGATACGCAGTATTTT. It encodes CASGAGPDTQYF.

The CDR3 DNA is TGTGCCAGCAGCCCCCGGACAGGGAATGAAAAACTGTTTTTT. Its translation: CASSPRTGNEKLFF. This chain joins TRBV9 and TRBJ1-4; TRBD1 matches 8 bases. The CDR3 sequence is 14 residues long. V was pared by 4 bases and J by 5 bases, with 4 bases of the junction left unmatched. The germline V gene encodes CDR1 SGDLS and CDR2 YYNGEE. The variable domain in full, with the rest retrieved from reference TRBV9 and TRBJ1-4, is DSGVTQTPKHLITATGQRVTLRCSPRSGDLSVYWYQQSLDQGLQFLIQYYNGEERAKGNILERFSAQQFPDLHSELNLSSLELGDSALYFCASSPRTGNEKLFFGSGTQLSVL.

In its sample, this clone was seen once. V is TRBV12-1 and J is TRBJ2-7; the DNA was not used to check the table's D call, TRBD1. TRBV12-1 is designated a pseudogene. The CDR3 loop spans 15 amino acids. The CDR3 nucleotides are TGTGCCAGCAGCTCCCAGGGTCCCAGAGAATACGAGCAGTACTTC. It is translated as CASSSQGPREYEQYF.

The table lists this clone with a count of one. This chain uses TRBV4-1 with TRBJ1-6; unclear D gene. Germline V gene lookup returns CDR1 MGHRA and CDR2 YSYEKL. The CDR3 is 15 amino acids. V was trimmed by 8 bases and J by 7 bases, leaving 18 bases between them. The CDR3 here is CASCPTLLSNSPLHF. The CDR3 DNA reads as TGCGCCAGCTGCCCCACCCTGCTATCAAATTCACCCCTCCACTTT.

This clone came up once. The CDR3 reads CTSSLRTGALLGNYGYTF. CDR3 DNA: TGCACCAGCAGCCTTCGGACAGGGGCACTCCTCGGGAACTATGGCTACACCTTC. The chain uses TRBV1 and TRBJ1-2; the D segment call TRBD1 is taken from the table without a DNA check. TRBV1 is recorded as a pseudogene. CDR3 size: 18 residues.

V is TRBV24-1 and J is TRBJ1-2; the D is unclear. The CDR3 consists of 11 residues. The V end lost 4 bases, the J end lost 7 bases, and 6 bases lay between the germline ends. Per germline, CDR1 KGHDR and CDR2 SFDVKD. The CDR3 bases are TGTGCCACCAGTGACATAGCTGGCTACACCTTC. It specifies CATSDIAGYTF.

The chain combines TRBV6-6 with TRBJ1-1; unclear D gene. This CDR3 is built from 12 residues. Germline V gene lookup returns CDR1 MNHNY and CDR2 SVGAGI (reference sequence). Trimming stripped 8 bases from V and 7 bases from J, with 14 bases between. The CDR3 here is CASAQVLFEAFF. The CDR3 DNA sequence: TGTGCCAGCGCCCAGGTATTGTTTGAAGCTTTCTTT.

J is TRBJ1-3 and V is TRBV6-5; no definite D call. The length of the CDR3 is 15 residues. Germline-derived CDR1 and CDR2 are MNHEY and SVGAGI. Deletions cut 3 bases from V and 0 bases from J, with 9 bases between. The CDR3 region is CASSYSVNSGNTIYF. CDR3 bases: TGTGCCAGCAGTTATTCCGTTAACTCTGGAAACACCATATATTTT.

The chain couples TRBV2 to TRBJ1-2; TRBD1 matches 7 bases. Germline V gene sequence: CDR1 SNHLY, CDR2 FYNNEI. The CDR3 contains 14 residues. V lost 1 base and J lost 4; bases outside the gene matches: 3. CDR3: CASSEDDRVYGYTF. The CDR3 region has the DNA TGTGCCAGCAGTGAAGACGACAGGGTCTATGGCTACACCTTC.

The sample holds a few counts of this clone. This chain uses TRBV11-2 with TRBJ1-6, with 9 bases fitting TRBD1. J gave up 8 bases and V 5 bases, and 7 bases lay outside the gene matches. The CDR3 consists of 15 residues. The germline CDR1 and CDR2 sequences are SGHAT and FQNNGV. CDR3 nucleotides: TGTGCCAGCAGCACCGGACAGGGGTCGGATTCACCCCTCCACTTT. Its protein is CASSTGQGSDSPLHF.

V usage is TRBV6-4 and J usage is TRBJ1-5; TRBD1 is a possible D gene (5 bases). CDR1 and CDR2 from the germline V gene are MRHNA and SNTAGT. With 6 bases removed from V and 1 base from J, the gap between germline ends came to 13 bases. The CDR3 spans 15 residues. The CDR3 is CASSPQGGSNQPQHF. CDR3 DNA sequence: TGTGCCAGCAGCCCCCAGGGAGGGAGCAATCAGCCCCAGCATTTT.

This chain connects TRBV7-8 to TRBJ1-2; no clear D. Germline-derived CDR1 and CDR2 are SGHVS and FQNEAQ. This CDR3 has 13 amino acids. Trimming took 2 bases from V and 1 from J, leaving 5 bases between them. CDR3 loop: CASSLRYNYGYTF. DNA of the CDR3: TGTGCCAGCAGCTTACGCTATAACTATGGCTACACCTTC.

The chain recombines TRBV19 with TRBJ2-2; 7 bases fit TRBD2. This CDR3 region has 15 residues. V lost 6 bases, J lost 6 bases, and 10 bases stayed unmatched. Germline V gene data show CDR1 as LNHDA and CDR2 as SQIVND (reference sequence). This CDR3 reads CASSPLRGWAGELFF. CDR3 nucleotide sequence: TGTGCCAGTAGCCCCCTGCGGGGGTGGGCCGGGGAGCTGTTTTTT. The whole variable domain, remainder taken from reference TRBV19 and TRBJ2-2, is DGGITQSPKYLFRKEGQNVTLSCEQNLNHDAMYWYRQDPGQGLRLIYYSQIVNDFQKGDIAEGYSVSREKKESFPLTVTSAQKNPTAFYLCASSPLRGWAGELFFGEGSRLTVL.

This clone was counted only a few times. The rearrangement uses TRBV19 and TRBJ1-2; 12 nucleotides match TRBD1. V lost 6 bases to trimming and J lost 4 bases; unmatched junction nucleotides: 18. The CDR3 extends over 19 amino acids. In germline, CDR1 is LNHDA, CDR2 SQIVND (reference sequence). The CDR3 bases are TGTGCCAGTAGCCACCTTCCCGGGACAGGGGGCAAATTTTCCTATGGCTACACCTTC. It encodes CASSHLPGTGGKFSYGYTF.

This clone has just a few counts. The V call is TRBV28, the J call TRBJ1-5; D gene unclear. The V end lost 4 bases, the J end lost 2 bases, and 9 bases lay between the germline ends. Per germline, CDR1 MDHEN and CDR2 SYDVKM. There are 14 residues in the CDR3. CDR3 amino acids: CASSSLGGNQPQHF. The CDR3 region has the DNA TGTGCCAGCAGTTCTCTTGGAGGCAATCAGCCCCAGCATTTT.